This TCR beta chain was recovered during a study of cytomegalovirus exposure and HLA in healthy donors. Study results and caveats: An analysis done earlier found most TCR beta V segments productive about 87% or about 30% of the time.

Notes on this clone: Its antigen is unidentified.

V was clipped by 5 bases and J by 4 bases, with 12 bases between them. CDR1 SEHNR and CDR2 FQNEAQ come from the germline V gene (reference sequence). The CDR3 runs to 13 residues. 60 Vbeta and 13 Jbeta primers were used in PCR. Using immunoSEQ multiplex PCR, the repertoire was profiled, and TCRdb retains in-frame clones only, with some absent. The sample has about 160,000 clones, roughly 80% seen once; the top ten hold around 4.5%. Sequenced material: PBMCs. The V call is TRBV7-9, the J call TRBJ2-7; D is undetermined. The source is a young man in good health and CMV-seronegative. CDR3 in DNA: TGTGCCAGCAGCCCACAGATAGTGTACGAGCAGTACTTC. Protein sequence: CASSPQIVYEQYF.